This entry lists 3 T cell receptor beta chains sequenced from one sample in a study of T cell clonality in common variable immunodeficiency (dated by TCRdb to about 2015). Summary of the overall study and its limitations: CVID TCRbeta sequences were reported to have fewer deletions and N-nucleotide insertions and to lack highly modified clones with 13 or more V deletions.

Their specific antigens are unknown. The receptor library was made with the immunoSEQ multiplex PCR assay. The clones in this table, taken by TCRdb from immuneACCESS, are in-frame only. Not every clone is retained; where verified, under half of the shortfall comes from an unresolved V gene, and the cause of the rest is unknown. The sample comprises 30,000 to 40,000 clones, and every one was counted more than once. The ten biggest clones cover about 6.1% of the sample. What was sequenced was peripheral blood mononuclear cells. Receptors originate from a human donor with common variable immunodeficiency.

Regarding this clone: The DNA ends 3 residues before the CDR3 does, and the rest of the CDR3 is filled in from the germline J gene. This chain connects TRBV19 to TRBJ1-3, with D tentatively TRBD1 (5 bases). V lost 3 bases, J lost 0 bases, and 12 bases lay in between. CDR3 size: 16 residues. Germline CDR1 and CDR2: LNHDA and SQIVND (reference sequence). The CDR3 bases that were read are TGTGCCAGTAGTATCTCGGGACTGAGCTCTGGAAACACC. Its translation: CASSISGLSSGNT. Given in full, the CDR3 is CASSISGLSSGNTIYF.

A remark on this clone: The DNA ends 3 residues before the CDR3 does, and the rest of the CDR3 is filled in from the germline J gene. This sequence joins TRBV30 and TRBJ1-5, with TRBD1 matching 8 bases. The CDR3 totals 14 residues. In germline, CDR1 is GTSNPN, CDR2 SVGIG (reference sequence). V gave up 0 bases and J gave up 7 bases; unmatched junction bases: 5. The CDR3: CAWSVRGQEQPQHF. The sequenced CDR3 bases are TGTGCCTGGAGTGTACGGGGACAGGAGCAGCCC.

This clone was seen at least ten times. The read ends 3 residues early relative to the CDR3; the germline J gene fills the gap. The genes are TRBV7-8 and TRBJ1-4; unclear D gene. CDR1 and CDR2 (germline): SGHVS, FQNEAQ. The length of the CDR3 is 14 residues. V was pared by 1 base and J by 4 bases, with 7 bases between. CDR3 bases read: TGTGCCAGCAGCTTAGGACCGGGTAATGAAAAA. Encoded protein: CASSLGPGNEK. The whole CDR3 reads CASSLGPGNEKLFF.